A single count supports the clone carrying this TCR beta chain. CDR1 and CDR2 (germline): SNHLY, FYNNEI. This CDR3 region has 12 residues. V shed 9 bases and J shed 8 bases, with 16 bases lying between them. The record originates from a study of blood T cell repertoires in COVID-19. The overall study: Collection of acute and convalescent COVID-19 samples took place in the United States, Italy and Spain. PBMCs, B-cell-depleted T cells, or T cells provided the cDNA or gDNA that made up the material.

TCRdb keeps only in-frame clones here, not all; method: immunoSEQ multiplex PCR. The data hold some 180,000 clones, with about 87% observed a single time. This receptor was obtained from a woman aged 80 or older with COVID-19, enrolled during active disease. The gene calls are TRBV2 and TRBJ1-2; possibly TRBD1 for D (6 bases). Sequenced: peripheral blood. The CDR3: CASGQYDRGYTF. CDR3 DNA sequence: TGTGCCAGTGGACAGTACGATCGAGGCTACACCTTC.